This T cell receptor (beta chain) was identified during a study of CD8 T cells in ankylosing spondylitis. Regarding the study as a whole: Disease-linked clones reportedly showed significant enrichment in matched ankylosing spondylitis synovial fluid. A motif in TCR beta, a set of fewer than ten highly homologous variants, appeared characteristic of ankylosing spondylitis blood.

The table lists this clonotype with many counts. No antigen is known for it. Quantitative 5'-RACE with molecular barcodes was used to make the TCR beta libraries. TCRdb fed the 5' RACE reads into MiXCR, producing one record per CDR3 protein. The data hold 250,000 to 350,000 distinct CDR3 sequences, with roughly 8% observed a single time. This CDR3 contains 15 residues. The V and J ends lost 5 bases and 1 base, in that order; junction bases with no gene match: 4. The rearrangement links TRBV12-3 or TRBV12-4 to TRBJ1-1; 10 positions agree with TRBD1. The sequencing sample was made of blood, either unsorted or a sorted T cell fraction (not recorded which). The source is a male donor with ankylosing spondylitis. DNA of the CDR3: TGTGCCAGCAGTACCCGGACAGGGGGGAACACTGAAGCTTTCTTT. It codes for CASSTRTGGNTEAFF.